This paragraph covers one T cell receptor beta chain sequence. This clone was detected only once. Its target antigen remains unknown. Within one base of it there is no much larger clone, and no base qualities were kept. The entire isolated RNA was reverse transcribed using the High Capacity cDNA Reverse Transcription Kit, and thus expressed TCRB transcripts were sequenced. Deep immunoSEQ sequencing was performed on naive, central memory and regulatory T cell samples, with an average of roughly 3.6 million total reads per sample. Sorted cells were lysed in RLT buffer and RNA was extracted with DNase-treated RNeasy Micro or Mini kits, depending on cell number. Each cell subset was processed on its own to prevent cross-contamination, while patient and healthy donor samples were processed together. The immunoSEQ multiplex PCR was used to amplify TCRB sequences from cDNA, yielding 87-bp fragments that span the CDR3 region. Sequencing of the amplicons was done on the Illumina HiSeq platform. The authors' pipeline ran thus. PCR bias was corrected computationally using synthetic template baselines, and reads within Hamming distance 2 were collapsed, with unmergeable singletons discarded. Reads were aligned against IMGT to assign V, D and J genes, CDR3 length and insertions or deletions at six rearrangement sites. Within each subset, clonotype counts were normalized to sorted cell number, after which true diversity and Gini coefficients were computed with the tcR R package. The overlap coefficient, calculated on TCRB nucleotide sequences, was used to measure repertoire sharing. Out-of-frame TCRB sequences from naive cells were analyzed to stand in for the pre-selection repertoire. This is the immuneACCESS table as TCRdb keeps it, with only in-frame sequences that have V and J called. A part of the clones is gone; compared with another copy, unresolved V genes explain less than half, and the rest is unexplained. V, J and clone size reflect that table, while D and trimming were determined from the DNA. Here the sample has hundreds of thousands of clones; around 68% occur a single time. The ten largest clones add up to about 0.051% of the sample.

V is cut back by 4 bases and J by 10 bases, with 8 bases in the junction unmatched. Measured from the cysteine to the phenylalanine, the CDR3 is 15 residues long. Here the CDR3 DNA is all that survives: 45 bases in frame from base 1. Via the germline V gene (reference sequence), CDR1 is MNHEY and CDR2 SMNVEV. These data are taken from a study of beta chain features in type 1 diabetes (dated by TCRdb to between 2018 and 2020). Background for the entire study: No differences in mean age, gender distribution, total cell number or subset yield were found between patients and healthy donors. A total of 85 million to 140 million sorted cells were examined across all samples, and a strong correlation was observed between cell number per subset and RNA yield. Regulatory and stem cell-like memory subsets were obtained from only 8 patients and roughly eight healthy donors, while naive and central memory subsets were obtained from all 30 or so donors. In the study, TCRB repertoires of sorted circulating CD4+ T cell subsets from recently diagnosed type 1 diabetes patients were compared with those of matched healthy donors. Here is what the overall study found, with its caveats: At VDJ recombination sites, type 1 diabetes patients had fewer insertions and more deleted nucleotides, which implies abnormalities in thymic rearrangement. Shorter templates might have been favored by PCR, but patient and control samples were amplified and corrected together, so both groups would have been affected equally by any skew. Type 1 diabetes patients showed a moderate but significant shortening of TCRB CDR3 length in all four CD4+ subsets. Naive, central memory and regulatory TCRB repertoires appeared to be more alike among patients than among healthy donors. Because cDNA was sequenced instead of genomic DNA, highly expressing activated cells could be over-represented, though the groups showed no difference in activation or CD3 levels. Because the HLA sub-analyses included only small numbers of individuals, any influence of HLA type on TCRB rearrangement was left unresolved.

A single peripheral blood draw of 90 to 150 mL on average was collected from each donor into heparinised tubes. A BD FACSAria II was used to sort naive, central memory, regulatory and stem cell-like memory CD4+ T cells with a panel that included CD45RO, CCR7, CD25, CD127, CD95 and CD27. Every sorted population had a purity above 95%. Right away, PBMCs were isolated by Lymphoprep density gradient centrifugation and were stained directly, with no culture step. Samples were stained and sorted in pairs, with one healthy donor and one patient per experiment, so that batch effects were minimized. The V and J segments used are TRBV27 and TRBJ2-1, and TRBD1 matches 12 of the central bases. This TCR came from a man aged 25 to 40 in good health. The sequenced material came from naive CD4+ T cells from blood. This sample's cell subset or site label indicates: true naive CD4+ T cells. The DNA sequence follows: TGTGCCAGCAGTTCCACCGGGACAGGGGGCATCGAGCAGTTCTTC. It codes for CASSSTGTGGIEQFF.